This T cell receptor beta chain stems from a study of shared clonotypes between healthy human individuals. Study context: Per donor, three plates held CD4 naive cells, three held CD4 memory, two held CD8 naive and one held CD8 memory.

Naive CD8 cells comprised CD45RO-negative, CCR7-positively selected cells, excluding terminally differentiated effector memory CD45RA+ cells. Using immunoSEQ multiplex PCR, the repertoire was profiled, and TCRdb retains in-frame clones only, with some absent. This table has about 2 million clones, roughly 94% appearing once. The V gene's germline CDR1 is MNHEY and CDR2 SVGAGI. The CDR3 loop spans 14 amino acids. V lost 6 bases and J lost 4; bases outside the gene matches: 7. The receptor's source is a young man in good health. The chain recombines TRBV6-5 with TRBJ2-7; 9 bases are shared with TRBD2. The sample was naive CD8+ T cells sorted from blood. Here the CDR3 reads CASSDGLAGYEQYF. DNA for the CDR3: TGTGCCAGCAGCGACGGGCTAGCGGGATACGAGCAGTACTTC.